The 15 T cell receptor beta chains presented below share a single source sample, sequenced in a study of cytomegalovirus exposure and HLA in healthy donors. The PCR ran on 60 Vbeta and 13 Jbeta primers. Assay: immunoSEQ multiplex PCR; the TCRdb copy retains only in-frame clones and omits some. The sample has about 130,000 clones, 77% seen once. The source material was PBMCs. These receptors all stem from a male donor in good health and CMV-seropositive.

This rearrangement joins TRBV6-1 to TRBJ1-1, with D tentatively TRBD1 (6 bases). CDR1 and CDR2 (germline): MNHNS, SASEGT. V lost 1 base, J lost 5 bases, and 14 bases lay in between. The CDR3 length is 15 residues. The CDR3 nucleotides read TGTGCCAGCAGTGAAGGGTCTGAGGGGACAACTGAAGCTTTCTTT. Protein product: CASSEGSEGTTEAFF.

This clone came up a few times. At one boundary the junction diverges from the germline segment, which might be a read error. V and J are TRBV27 and TRBJ2-4; 7 bases map to TRBD2. Per the germline V gene, CDR1 is MNHEY and CDR2 is SMNVEV (reference sequence). CDR3 length: 16 amino acids. The CDR3: CASSLGGLAVKNSQYF. DNA for the CDR3: TGTGCCAGCAGTTTGGGAGGGCTAGCGGTCAAAAACAGTCAGTACTTC.

Concerning this clone itself: Other DNA sequences within the sample encode an identical CDR3. This sequence joins TRBV2 and TRBJ1-5; D perhaps matches TRBD1 (6 bases). CDR1 is SNHLY, CDR2 FYNNEI, per germline. The V end lost 7 bases, the J end lost 5 bases, and 12 bases lay between the germline ends. The CDR3 has 13 residues. The CDR3 DNA sequence: TGTGCCAGCAACAGGGATCGGGATCAGCCCCAGCATTTT. Protein: CASNRDRDQPQHF.

DNA of the CDR3: TGCGCCAGCAGCTTGGTGCTAGCGGGGGCCTCCTCCTACAATGAGCAGTTCTTC. It encodes CASSLVLAGASSYNEQFF. The genes are TRBV5-1 and TRBJ2-1; 10 bases align to TRBD2. Trimming removed 0 bases from V and 0 bases from J; junction bases left unmatched: 6. The CDR3 has 18 residues. CDR1 SGHRS and CDR2 YFSETQ come from the germline V gene. Supplemented by reference TRBV5-1 and TRBJ2-1, the full variable domain reads KAGVTQTPRYLIKTRGQQVTLSCSPISGHRSVSWYQQTPGQGLQFLFEYFSETQRNKGNFPGRFSGRQFSNSRSEMNVSTLELGDSALYLCASSLVLAGASSYNEQFFGPGTRLTVL.

Turning to this clone: A junction end diverges from the germline sequence, so it may reflect a read error. J is TRBJ2-6 and V is TRBV4-1; 8 positions match TRBD2. Looked up from germline, CDR1 is MGHRA and CDR2 is YSYEKL. This CDR3 has 19 amino acids. This chain's CDR3 is CASSQDQDGRAPGANGLTF. DNA for the CDR3: TGCGCCAGCAGCCAAGATCAGGACGGGAGGGCCCCTGGGGCCAACGGCCTGACTTTC.

The chain uses TRBV29-1 and TRBJ2-7; D uncertain. Germline CDR1 is SQVTM and CDR2 is ANQGSEA. The germline V and J ends were trimmed by 6 bases and 3 bases, with 12 bases remaining between them. The CDR3 contains 12 residues. The CDR3 protein is CSVVIQVYEQYF. The CDR3 bases are TGCAGCGTCGTAATACAAGTCTACGAGCAGTACTTC.

In its sample, this clone was seen a few times. The chain recombines TRBV6-5 with TRBJ1-5; D is perhaps TRBD1 (6 bases). Germline V CDR1 and CDR2: MNHEY, SVGAGI. This CDR3 has 13 amino acids. V dropped 6 bases and J dropped 6 bases, with 12 bases sitting between them. The CDR3 region is CASSTGRTQPQHF. The DNA of the CDR3 is TGTGCCAGCAGCACAGGGAGAACTCAGCCCCAGCATTTT.

The J gene is TRBJ2-1, the V gene TRBV2, with TRBD2 matching 10 bases. Germline loops: CDR1 SNHLY, CDR2 FYNNEI. J was trimmed by 4 bases and V by 7 bases; bases with no gene match: 1. The CDR3 is 13 residues long. This CDR3 is CASTAGGYNEQFF. As DNA, the CDR3 is TGTGCCAGCACAGCGGGAGGGTACAATGAGCAGTTCTTC.

J is TRBJ2-3 and V is TRBV2, with D possibly matching TRBD1 (6 bases). Germline CDR1 and CDR2: SNHLY and FYNNEI. V was cut by 8 bases and J by 1 base, with 16 bases left in between. The length of the CDR3 is 15 residues. CDR3 loop: CASCRGSEGTDTQYF. In DNA form, the CDR3 reads TGTGCCAGCTGCAGGGGATCTGAGGGCACAGATACGCAGTATTTT.

The rearrangement uses TRBV19 and TRBJ1-1; 9 nucleotides align to TRBD1. CDR1 LNHDA and CDR2 SQIVND come from the germline V gene (reference sequence). This CDR3 is built from 14 residues. V gave up 6 bases and J gave up 5 bases; unmatched junction bases: 7. The CDR3 coding sequence is TGTGCCAGTAGAGACAGGGGGATGGGGACTGAAGCTTTCTTT. It is translated as CASRDRGMGTEAFF.

The J gene is TRBJ1-2, the V gene TRBV5-6; D gene uncertain. CDR3 size: 12 residues. Per the germline V gene, CDR1 is SGHDT and CDR2 is YYEEEE. V was pared by 5 bases and J by 13 bases, with 18 bases between. DNA for the CDR3: TGTGCCAGCAGAACTAGCTTGGGGTCGATCACCTTC. The encoded protein is CASRTSLGSITF.

This chain joins TRBV20-1 and TRBJ2-5; possible D gene TRBD1, 6 bases. The J call may be incorrect, as the DNA end agrees better with TRBJ2-7. From germline, CDR1 is DFQATT and CDR2 SNEGSKA (reference sequence). The CDR3 is 11 amino acids. Here the CDR3 DNA reads TGCAGTGCCCGGGACAATTACGAGCAGTACTTC. Amino acids: CSARDNYEQYF.

V usage is TRBV9 and J usage is TRBJ2-3; 9 bases fit TRBD2. The J segment lost 4 bases and the V segment lost 3 bases, leaving 6 bases of the junction unmatched. The CDR3 extends over 15 amino acids. CDR1 and CDR2 from the germline V gene are SGDLS and YYNGEE. This chain's CDR3 is CASSERGAGPDTQYF. For the CDR3, the DNA is TGTGCCAGCAGCGAGCGGGGGGCGGGACCAGATACGCAGTATTTT.

V gene TRBV10-3 combines with J gene TRBJ2-3; TRBD2 is a possible D gene (5 bases). V was trimmed by 3 bases and J by 0 bases, leaving 13 bases between them. The germline V gene encodes CDR1 ENHRY and CDR2 SYGVKD. The CDR3 totals 16 residues. This chain's CDR3 is CAISDGTRRSTDTQYF. CDR3 in DNA: TGTGCCATCAGTGATGGTACTAGACGGAGCACAGATACGCAGTATTTT.

This clone was recorded a few times. The chain uses TRBV5-1 and TRBJ1-2; 7 bases match TRBD1. J was trimmed by 8 bases and V by 2 bases; bases with no gene match: 12. There are 15 residues in the CDR3. Germline V lookup: CDR1 SGHRS, CDR2 YFSETQ. Written as DNA, the CDR3 is TGCGCCAGCAGCTTCCAAGATAGACAGGGCAGCGGCTACACCTTC. This codes for CASSFQDRQGSGYTF. Based on the CDR3 plus reference TRBV5-1 and TRBJ1-2, the full variable domain is KAGVTQTPRYLIKTRGQQVTLSCSPISGHRSVSWYQQTPGQGLQFLFEYFSETQRNKGNFPGRFSGRQFSNSRSEMNVSTLELGDSALYLCASSFQDRQGSGYTFGSGTRLTVV.